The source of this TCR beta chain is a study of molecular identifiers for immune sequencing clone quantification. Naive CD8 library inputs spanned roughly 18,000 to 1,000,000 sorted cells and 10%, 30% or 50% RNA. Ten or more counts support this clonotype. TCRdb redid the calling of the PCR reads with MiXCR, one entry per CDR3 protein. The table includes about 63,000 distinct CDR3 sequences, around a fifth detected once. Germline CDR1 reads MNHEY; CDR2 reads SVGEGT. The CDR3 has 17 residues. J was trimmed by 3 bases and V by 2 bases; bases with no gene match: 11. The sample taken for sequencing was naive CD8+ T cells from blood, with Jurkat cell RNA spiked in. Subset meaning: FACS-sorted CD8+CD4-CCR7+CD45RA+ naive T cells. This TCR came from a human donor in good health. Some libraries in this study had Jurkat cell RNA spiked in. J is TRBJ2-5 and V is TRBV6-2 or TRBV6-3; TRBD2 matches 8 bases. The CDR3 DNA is TGTGCCAGCAGTTACACCCCGTCGACTAGCGTTGAAGAGACCCAGTACTTC. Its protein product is CASSYTPSTSVEETQYF.